The present TCR beta chain was sequenced within a study of blood T cell repertoires in COVID-19. Study-wide background: Samples of COVID-19 (acute and convalescent) were obtained from the United States, Italy and Spain.

Authors' data handling: Reference gene primer amplification gave estimated nucleated cell counts. The assay was immunoSEQ multiplex PCR, and TCRdb's table has in-frame clones only and misses some. V, J and clone size are those of that table, while D and trimming were read from the DNA. Of about 68,000 clones in the sample, about 83% were seen once. Deletions cut 2 bases from V and 6 bases from J, with 10 bases between. The CDR3 consists of 14 residues. Germline lookup yields CDR1 LNHDA and CDR2 SQIVND (reference sequence). The source of this sequence is a human donor in a cohort sampled during active COVID-19. The chain employs TRBV19 and TRBJ1-4; D is unclear. Material: peripheral blood. CDR3 residues: CASSIPRSDEKLFF. The DNA of the CDR3 is TGTGCCAGTAGTATACCACGCTCGGATGAAAAACTGTTTTTT.